These 23 T cell receptor beta chains were all obtained from the same sample, sequenced in a study of control samples from healthy donors and cancer patients (dated by TCRdb to 2020 to 2021). The library was generated by the immunoSEQ multiplex PCR assay. TCRdb took over this immuneACCESS table, retaining in-frame rearrangements with V and J assigned. Such tables are incomplete; in checked studies, under half of the missing clones stem from an unresolved V gene, and the remainder is unexplained. The table for this sample lists about 73,000 clones; roughly 94% of them were counted only once. The biggest ten clones account for 6.2% of the sample. Sequenced material: blood. The source is a woman in her thirties or forties in good health.

The chain combines TRBV4-2 with TRBJ1-6; a possible D gene is TRBD1 (5 bases). Germline V CDR1 and CDR2: LGHNA, YNFKEQ. There are 15 residues in the CDR3. V dropped 0 bases and J dropped 6 bases, with 9 bases sitting between them. In DNA form, the CDR3 reads TGTGCCAGCAGCCAAGACCGGGGCCTTAATTCACCCCTCCACTTT. It is translated as CASSQDRGLNSPLHF.

The chain couples TRBV2 to TRBJ2-7, with 7 bases identical to TRBD2. The CDR3 spans 15 residues. The germline gives CDR1 SNHLY, CDR2 FYNNEI. The ends lost 2 bases at V and 2 bases at J; junction bases unmatched: 6. The CDR3 DNA follows: TGTGCCAGCAGTGAACTTTCCGGGACTACCTACGAGCAGTACTTC. Its protein is CASSELSGTTYEQYF.

V usage is TRBV6-5 and J usage is TRBJ2-5; no clear D. Per germline, CDR1 MNHEY and CDR2 SVGAGI. The length of the CDR3 is 12 residues. The DNA of the CDR3 is TGTGCAACCTTGGGCTTGATGGAGACCCAGTACTTC. It is translated as CATLGLMETQYF.

This clone was seen a single time. The V and J genes are TRBV24-1 and TRBJ1-2; TRBD1 matches at 11 bases. The CDR3 is 15 amino acids. The germline gives CDR1 KGHDR, CDR2 SFDVKD. The V segment lost 3 bases and the J segment 4 bases; nucleotides outside the gene matches: 3. CDR3 protein: CATSDPGQGAYGYTF. The CDR3 DNA sequence: TGTGCCACCAGTGATCCCGGACAGGGGGCCTATGGCTACACCTTC.

The V call is TRBV6-6, the J call TRBJ1-1, with 7 bases lining up with TRBD1. CDR3 length equals 16 residues. V dropped 2 bases and J dropped 5; count of bases not matched to a gene: 11. Germline lookup yields CDR1 MNHNY and CDR2 SVGAGI (reference sequence). The CDR3 protein is CASSYLPGGAGTEAFF. The CDR3 region has the DNA TGTGCCAGCAGTTACCTCCCAGGGGGGGCAGGGACTGAAGCTTTCTTT.

The chain recombines TRBV27 with TRBJ2-2, with no clear D. Germline loops: CDR1 MNHEY, CDR2 SMNVEV (reference sequence). V lost 2 bases to trimming and J lost 2 bases, with 6 bases between them. The CDR3 consists of 14 residues. As DNA, the CDR3 is TGTGCCAGCAGTTTACTTCTTAACACCGGGGAGCTGTTTTTT. It specifies CASSLLLNTGELFF.

The gene calls are TRBV19 and TRBJ1-1; no firm D call. The ends were cut back, 1 base at V and 0 bases at J, with 3 bases in the middle. Germline V lookup: CDR1 LNHDA, CDR2 SQIVND (reference sequence). The CDR3 has 13 residues. CDR3: CASSIGMNTEAFF. The DNA of the CDR3 is TGTGCCAGTAGTATAGGGATGAACACTGAAGCTTTCTTT. Complete variable domain (other parts from reference TRBV19 and TRBJ1-1): DGGITQSPKYLFRKEGQNVTLSCEQNLNHDAMYWYRQDPGQGLRLIYYSQIVNDFQKGDIAEGYSVSREKKESFPLTVTSAQKNPTAFYLCASSIGMNTEAFFGQGTRLTVV.

V and J are TRBV28 and TRBJ2-3, with TRBD2 as a possible D gene (6 bases). V lost 8 bases and J 5 bases, leaving 11 bases between the germline ends. Germline CDR1 reads MDHEN; CDR2 reads SYDVKM. This CDR3 comprises 12 residues. The CDR3 DNA reads as TGTGCCAGCGGGACTTCGGGAGATACGCAGTATTTT. This encodes CASGTSGDTQYF.

This sequence joins TRBV24-1 and TRBJ2-1; D not resolved. The CDR3 has 13 residues. CDR1 and CDR2 from the germline V gene are KGHDR and SFDVKD. V gave up 4 bases and J gave up 4 bases, with 7 bases separating them. In DNA form, the CDR3 reads TGTGCCACCAGTGACGCCCCTTACAATGAGCAGTTCTTC. This codes for CATSDAPYNEQFF.

This clone showed up just once. The chain employs TRBV6-2 or TRBV6-3 and TRBJ1-6; D is unresolved. This CDR3 is built from 15 residues. CDR1 MNHEY and CDR2 SVGEGT come from the germline V gene. The V and J ends lost 0 bases and 7 bases respectively, with 10 bases between them. CDR3 residues: CASSYSAGGNSPLHF. Written as DNA, the CDR3 is TGTGCCAGCAGTTACTCAGCGGGAGGGAATTCACCCCTCCACTTT.

The chain couples TRBV5-1 to TRBJ1-5; TRBD1 agrees at 8 bases. This CDR3 region has 17 residues. Germline values: CDR1 SGHRS, CDR2 YFSETQ. J lost 7 bases, V lost 2 bases, and 14 bases had no gene match. In DNA form, the CDR3 reads TGCGCCAGCAGCTTCGTCGCAGGGGGCGAGAAAGGGCAGCCCCAGCATTTT. Translating it yields CASSFVAGGEKGQPQHF.

The chain joins TRBV28 to TRBJ1-6; 10 bases map to TRBD1. After removal of 3 bases from V and 7 bases from J, the junction contained 3 bases not matched to a gene. The length of the CDR3 is 15 residues. Germline V gives CDR1 MDHEN, CDR2 SYDVKM. CDR3 nucleotide sequence: TGTGCCAGCAGTTTTAGGACAGGGGGAAATTCACCCCTCCACTTT. Its translation: CASSFRTGGNSPLHF.

This chain connects TRBV12-3 or TRBV12-4 to TRBJ1-1; D is unresolved. Trimming shortened V by 5 bases and J by 3 bases, and 10 bases separated the two germline ends. The length of the CDR3 is 13 residues. The CDR3 DNA reads TGTGCCAGCAGTCGCGGGGAGGACACTGAAGCTTTCTTT. Encoded protein: CASSRGEDTEAFF.

CDR3 loop: CASSFEGDPKAFF. The CDR3 nucleotides read TGTGCCAGCAGCTTCGAAGGGGACCCCAAAGCTTTCTTT. This chain links TRBV7-2 with TRBJ1-1, with D possibly being TRBD1 (5 bases). V was shortened by 3 bases and J by 9 bases, with 14 bases between the two germline ends. Germline V CDR1 and CDR2: SGHTA, FQGNSA. The CDR3 extends over 13 amino acids.

Only a few counts were recorded for this clone. The rearrangement uses TRBV5-5 and TRBJ1-1; unclear D gene. Per the germline V gene, CDR1 is SGHKS and CDR2 is YYEKEE (reference sequence). This CDR3 contains 13 residues. V lost 1 base and J 5 bases, leaving 9 bases between the germline ends. Here the CDR3 reads CASSLLVGTEAFF. In DNA form, the CDR3 reads TGTGCCAGCAGCTTGCTCGTAGGAACTGAAGCTTTCTTT.

The genes are TRBV5-1 and TRBJ2-5, with 7 bases identical to TRBD1. The germline CDR1 and CDR2 sequences are SGHRS and YFSETQ. The CDR3 contains 13 residues. V was pared by 2 bases and J by 5 bases, with 3 bases of the junction left unmatched. The CDR3 DNA is TGCGCCAGCAGCTTTGACAGGGCCGAGACCCAGTACTTC. Protein product: CASSFDRAETQYF.

The genes are TRBV5-1 and TRBJ1-1, with TRBD1 matching over 7 bases. V was pared by 0 bases and J by 7 bases, with 6 bases of the junction left unmatched. This CDR3 is built from 14 residues. CDR1 SGHRS and CDR2 YFSETQ come from the germline V gene. CDR3: CASSLGFGTDEAFF. CDR3 DNA: TGCGCCAGCAGCTTGGGGTTTGGGACAGATGAAGCTTTCTTT.

V and J are TRBV6-1 and TRBJ2-7; TRBD2 matches at 12 bases. The ends lost 4 bases at V and 4 bases at J; junction bases unmatched: 8. The CDR3 runs 16 residues. Per the germline V gene, CDR1 is MNHNS and CDR2 is SASEGT. For the CDR3, the DNA is TGTGCCAGCAGTGCTCGAGCTAGCGGGAGGGGTTACGAGCAGTACTTC. It yields the protein CASSARASGRGYEQYF.

This chain uses TRBV6-2 or TRBV6-3 with TRBJ1-1, with TRBD1 matching over 8 bases. CDR1 and CDR2 (germline): MNHEY, SVGEGT. The CDR3 consists of 12 residues. V trimming: 5 bases; J trimming: 8 bases; junction bases outside the gene matches: 4. CDR3 nucleotide sequence: TGTGCCAGCAGTAACCGGGACAGGGAAGCTTTCTTT. Amino acids: CASSNRDREAFF.

This rearrangement joins TRBV7-3 to TRBJ2-2; 12 bases map to TRBD2. The germline V gene encodes CDR1 SGHTA and CDR2 FQGTGA. The CDR3 is 14 amino acids. Germline trimming cut 5 bases from V and 9 bases from J; bases unmatched to any gene: 4. The CDR3 DNA follows: TGTGCCAGCAGCGGGACTAGCGGGTCTCGGGAGCTGTTTTTT. This gives the protein CASSGTSGSRELFF.

The chain couples TRBV5-6 to TRBJ1-2; D possibly corresponds to TRBD1 (5 bases). The CDR3 consists of 14 residues. Germline CDR1 is SGHDT and CDR2 is YYEEEE. Deletions cut 4 bases from V and 5 bases from J, with 15 bases between. The CDR3 reads CASSPGTRSYGYTF. DNA for the CDR3: TGTGCCAGCAGCCCGGGGACTAGGTCTTATGGCTACACCTTC.

V is TRBV13 and J is TRBJ2-7; TRBD1 agrees at 10 bases. The CDR3 runs 15 residues. The germline gives CDR1 PRHDT, CDR2 FYEKMQ (reference sequence). V shed 4 bases, J shed 3 bases, and the junction held 6 bases outside the gene matches. The CDR3 protein is CASSSGQGGFYEQYF. The CDR3 nucleotides read TGTGCCAGCAGCTCCGGACAGGGGGGATTCTACGAGCAGTACTTC.

DNA for the CDR3: TGTGCCAGCAGCCCAGGACCTAGGGTGCTCGACGAGCAGTACTTC. It specifies CASSPGPRVLDEQYF. The chain carries TRBV7-9 and TRBJ2-7; the D is unclear. The CDR3 covers 15 residues. V was shortened by 5 bases and J by 5 bases, with 19 bases between the two germline ends. The germline V gene encodes CDR1 SEHNR and CDR2 FQNEAQ (reference sequence).